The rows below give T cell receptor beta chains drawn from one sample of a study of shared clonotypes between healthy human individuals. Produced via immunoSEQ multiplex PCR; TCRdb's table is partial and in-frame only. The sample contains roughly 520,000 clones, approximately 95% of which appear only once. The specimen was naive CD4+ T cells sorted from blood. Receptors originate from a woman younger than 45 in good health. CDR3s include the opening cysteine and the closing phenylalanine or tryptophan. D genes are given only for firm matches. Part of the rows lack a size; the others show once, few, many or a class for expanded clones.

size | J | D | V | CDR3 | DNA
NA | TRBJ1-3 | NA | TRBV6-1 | CASSDRGSSSGNTIYF | TGTGCCAGCAGTGATAGAGGGTCGAGCTCTGGAAACACCATATATTTT
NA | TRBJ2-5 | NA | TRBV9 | CASSASWQETQYF | TGTGCCAGCAGCGCGTCCTGGCAAGAGACCCAGTACTTC
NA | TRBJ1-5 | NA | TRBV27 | CASSRTYYNNQPQHF | TGTGCCAGCAGTCGAACCTATTACAACAATCAGCCCCAGCATTTT
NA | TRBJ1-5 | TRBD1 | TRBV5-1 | CASSNEGGQPQHF | TGCGCCAGCAGTAACGAAGGGGGCCAGCCCCAGCATTTT
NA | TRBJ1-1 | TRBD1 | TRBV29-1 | CSVVPTGRDTEAFF | TGCAGCGTTGTACCGACAGGGAGGGACACTGAAGCTTTCTTT
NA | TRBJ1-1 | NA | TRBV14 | CASSYSKINTEAFF | TGTGCCAGCAGCTACTCGAAGATCAACACTGAAGCTTTCTTT
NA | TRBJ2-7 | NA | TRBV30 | CAWKTKRTRAGYEQYF | TGTGCCTGGAAAACCAAAAGGACCCGGGCGGGTTACGAGCAGTACTTC
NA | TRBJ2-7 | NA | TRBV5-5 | CASTLLGLTSEQYF | TGTGCCAGCACATTGTTAGGTCTTACATCCGAGCAGTACTTC
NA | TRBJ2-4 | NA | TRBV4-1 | CASSQLGLAKNIQYF | TGCGCCAGCAGCCAACTAGGGCTAGCCAAAAACATTCAGTACTTC
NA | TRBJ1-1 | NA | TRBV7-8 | CASSLTSRGGRTEAFF | TGTGCCAGCAGCTTAACCTCCAGGGGTGGTCGCACTGAAGCTTTCTTT
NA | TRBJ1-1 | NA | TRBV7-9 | CASSLARGNTEAFF | TGTGCCAGCAGCTTAGCCAGGGGGAACACTGAAGCTTTCTTT
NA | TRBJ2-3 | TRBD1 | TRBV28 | CASSPNRGDTQYF | TGTGCCAGCAGTCCGAACAGGGGGGATACGCAGTATTTT
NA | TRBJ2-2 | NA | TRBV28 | CASTLFGGSGELFF | TGTGCCAGCACTCTCTTTGGGGGCTCCGGGGAGCTGTTTTTT
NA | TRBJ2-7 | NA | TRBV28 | CASSRLGLTYEQYF | TGTGCCAGCAGCCGACTTGGGCTAACCTACGAGCAGTACTTC
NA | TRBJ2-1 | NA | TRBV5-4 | CASTVGSSTYNEQFF | TGTGCCAGCACCGTTGGGTCATCTACCTACAATGAGCAGTTCTTC
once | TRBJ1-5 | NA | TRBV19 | CASIGSNQPQHF | TGTGCCAGTATTGGGAGCAATCAGCCCCAGCATTTT
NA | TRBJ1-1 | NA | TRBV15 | CATSRSQSVGKRAEAFF | TGTGCCACCAGCAGGTCTCAGTCAGTAGGGAAGAGGGCTGAAGCTTTCTTT
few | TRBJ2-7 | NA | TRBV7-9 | CASSSGQLHEQYF | TGTGCCAGCAGCTCAGGACAGTTGCACGAGCAGTACTTC
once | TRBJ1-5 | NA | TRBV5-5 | CASSPHEGSNNQPQHF | TGTGCCAGCAGCCCCCACGAGGGGAGTAACAATCAGCCCCAGCATTTT